This TCR beta chain stems from a study of human T cells and chemical hapten exposure. On the study more broadly: Alopecia areata, totalis and universalis patients, mostly female, were included. Study conclusions and caveats: No alteration of TCRs above 1 in 1000 frequency was seen with DPC sensitization.

Comments on this clonotype: Antigen: not known.

TCRdb recomputed calls from the RACE reads with MiXCR, one row per CDR3 protein. The sample contains about 190,000 distinct CDR3 sequences, approximately 26% of which appear only once. Trimming removed 1 base from V and 2 bases from J, with 12 bases in between. CDR1 is LGHNA and CDR2 is YSLEER in the germline V gene. CDR3 length: 15 residues. Time point noted: patch test 3, about 24 weeks after DPC sensitization. Sample treatment: therapeutic diphenylcyclopropenone sensitization with weekly scalp DPC. The genes are TRBV4-3 and TRBJ2-7, with unresolved D. This sequence was found in a woman aged 40 to 49 with alopecia areata. Some clones in this sample may be carry-over from other donors' samples. This specimen was whole blood, taken in connection with sensitization to the hapten diphenylcyclopropenone (DPC). The CDR3 is CASSQAYPPTYEQYF. DNA of the CDR3: TGCGCCAGCAGCCAAGCCTACCCTCCGACCTACGAGCAGTACTTC.